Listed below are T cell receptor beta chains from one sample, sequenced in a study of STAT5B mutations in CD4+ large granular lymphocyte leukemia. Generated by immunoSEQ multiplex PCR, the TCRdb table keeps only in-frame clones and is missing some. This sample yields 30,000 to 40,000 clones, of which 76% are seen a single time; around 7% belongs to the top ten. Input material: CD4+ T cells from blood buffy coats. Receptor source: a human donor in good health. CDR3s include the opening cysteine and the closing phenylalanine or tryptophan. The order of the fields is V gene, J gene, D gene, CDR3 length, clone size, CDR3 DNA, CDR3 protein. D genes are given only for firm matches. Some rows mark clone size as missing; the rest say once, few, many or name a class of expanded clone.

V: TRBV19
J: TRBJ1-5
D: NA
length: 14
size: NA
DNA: TGTGCCAGTAGTATAGAGGGTGGTAATCAGCCCCAGCATTTT
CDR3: CASSIEGGNQPQHF

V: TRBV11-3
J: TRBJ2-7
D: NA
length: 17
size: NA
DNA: TGTGCCAGCAGCCACCCCCGAGAGTGGAAATGTTCCTACGAGCAGTACTTC
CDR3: CASSHPREWKCSYEQYF

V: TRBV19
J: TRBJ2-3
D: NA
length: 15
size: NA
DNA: TGTGCCAGTAGTATGGGAAGGGTTGGCACAGATACGCAGTATTTT
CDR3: CASSMGRVGTDTQYF

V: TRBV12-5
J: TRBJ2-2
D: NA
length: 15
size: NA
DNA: TGTGCTAGTGGCCGTACGTCGCGGGGACCCGGGGAGCTGTTTTTT
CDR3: CASGRTSRGPGELFF

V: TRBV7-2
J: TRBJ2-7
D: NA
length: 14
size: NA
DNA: TGTGCCAGCAGCTTAGCGGGGGGCTCCTACGAGCAGTACTTC
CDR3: CASSLAGGSYEQYF

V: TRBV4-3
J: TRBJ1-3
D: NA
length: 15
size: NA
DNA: TGCGCCAGCAGCCCCCGTGGGGGATCGGGAAACACCATATATTTT
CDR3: CASSPRGGSGNTIYF

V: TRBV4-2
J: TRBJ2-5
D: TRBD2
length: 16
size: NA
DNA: TGTGCCAGCAGCCAAGGTTTAGCGGGGGGTCAAGAGACCCAGTACTTC
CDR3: CASSQGLAGGQETQYF

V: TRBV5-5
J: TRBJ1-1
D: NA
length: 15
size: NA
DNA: TGTGCCAGCAGCTCGAGGGCGGGGGTGAACACTGAAGCTTTCTTT
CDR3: CASSSRAGVNTEAFF

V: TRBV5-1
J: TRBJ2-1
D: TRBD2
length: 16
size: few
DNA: TGCGCCAGCAGCTTGGCCGGGGACTACTCCTACAATGAGCAGTTCTTC
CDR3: CASSLAGDYSYNEQFF

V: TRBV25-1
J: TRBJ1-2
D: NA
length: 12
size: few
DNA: TGTGCCAGCAGGCTGCCGAAAGGCGGCTACACCTTC
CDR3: CASRLPKGGYTF

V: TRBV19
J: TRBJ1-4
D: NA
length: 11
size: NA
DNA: TGTGCCAGTAGTATGAGTGAAAAACTGTTTTTT
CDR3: CASSMSEKLFF

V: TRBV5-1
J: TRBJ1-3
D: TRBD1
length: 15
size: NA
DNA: TGCGCCAGCAGCTCTCAGGGGGTAACTGGAAACACCATATATTTT
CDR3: CASSSQGVTGNTIYF

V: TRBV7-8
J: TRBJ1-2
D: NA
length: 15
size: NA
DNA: TGTGCCAGCAGCTTAGCGGTCAGGGATCTTTATGGCTACACCTTC
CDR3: CASSLAVRDLYGYTF

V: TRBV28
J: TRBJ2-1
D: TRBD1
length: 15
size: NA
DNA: TGTGCCAGCAGTTCCCCGGGACAGGGGGCATATGAGCAGTTCTTC
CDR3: CASSSPGQGAYEQFF

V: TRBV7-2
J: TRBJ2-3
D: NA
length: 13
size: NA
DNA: TGTGCCAGCAGCCTGGAGAGCGGGGATACGCAGTATTTT
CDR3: CASSLESGDTQYF

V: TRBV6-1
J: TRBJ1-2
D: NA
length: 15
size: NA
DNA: TGTGCCGGCAGTGAAACGTGGGGGGCCCTCTATGGCTACACCTTC
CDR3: CAGSETWGALYGYTF

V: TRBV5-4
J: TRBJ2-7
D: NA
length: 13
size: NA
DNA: TGTGCCAGCAGCTTGACCGGAACCTACGAGCAGTACTTC
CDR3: CASSLTGTYEQYF

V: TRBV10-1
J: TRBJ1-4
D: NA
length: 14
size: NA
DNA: TGCGCCAACCAGTCCGGGACCGATTATGAAAAACTGTTTTTT
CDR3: CANQSGTDYEKLFF

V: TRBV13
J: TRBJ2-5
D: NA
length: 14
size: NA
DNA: TGTGCCAGCAGGCGACAGGCCGACCAAGAGACCCAGTACTTC
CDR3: CASRRQADQETQYF

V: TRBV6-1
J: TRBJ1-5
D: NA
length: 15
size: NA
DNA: TGTGCCAGCAGGGGCGGACAGAATAGCAATCAGCCCCAGCATTTT
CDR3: CASRGGQNSNQPQHF

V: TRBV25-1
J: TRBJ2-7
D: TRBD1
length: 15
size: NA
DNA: TGTGCCAGCAGTGAATCAGGACAGGTTTCCTACGAGCAGTACTTC
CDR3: CASSESGQVSYEQYF

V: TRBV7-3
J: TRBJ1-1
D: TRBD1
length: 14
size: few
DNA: TGTGCCAGCAGCTCGACAGGGGTCAACACTGAAGCTTTCTTT
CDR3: CASSSTGVNTEAFF